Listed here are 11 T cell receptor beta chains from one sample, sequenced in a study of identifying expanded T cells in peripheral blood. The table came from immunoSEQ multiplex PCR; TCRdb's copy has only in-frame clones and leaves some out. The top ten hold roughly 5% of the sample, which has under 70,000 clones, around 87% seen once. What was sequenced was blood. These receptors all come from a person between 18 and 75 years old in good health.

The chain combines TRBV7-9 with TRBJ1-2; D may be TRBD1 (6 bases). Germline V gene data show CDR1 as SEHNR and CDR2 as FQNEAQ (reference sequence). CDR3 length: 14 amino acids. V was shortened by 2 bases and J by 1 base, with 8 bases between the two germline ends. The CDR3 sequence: CASSLTGSNYGYTF. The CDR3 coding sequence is TGTGCCAGCAGCTTAACAGGGAGTAACTATGGCTACACCTTC.

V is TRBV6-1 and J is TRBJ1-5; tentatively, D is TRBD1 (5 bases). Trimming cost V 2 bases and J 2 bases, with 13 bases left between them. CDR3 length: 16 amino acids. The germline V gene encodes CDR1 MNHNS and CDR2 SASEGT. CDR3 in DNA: TGTGCCAGCAGTGAATACACGGGGGTGGGCAATCAGCCCCAGCATTTT. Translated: CASSEYTGVGNQPQHF.

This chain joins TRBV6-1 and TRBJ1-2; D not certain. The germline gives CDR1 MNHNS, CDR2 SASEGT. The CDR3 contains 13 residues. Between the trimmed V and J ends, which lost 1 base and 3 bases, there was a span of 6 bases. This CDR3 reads CASSEGAYYGYTF. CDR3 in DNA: TGTGCCAGCAGTGAAGGGGCCTACTATGGCTACACCTTC.

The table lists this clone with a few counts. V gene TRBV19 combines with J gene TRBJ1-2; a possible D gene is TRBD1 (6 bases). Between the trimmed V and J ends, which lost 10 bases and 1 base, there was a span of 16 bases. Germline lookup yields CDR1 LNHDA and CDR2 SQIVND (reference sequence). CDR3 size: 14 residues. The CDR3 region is CATREQGVNYGYTF. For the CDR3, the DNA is TGTGCCACTAGAGAACAGGGAGTTAACTATGGCTACACCTTC.

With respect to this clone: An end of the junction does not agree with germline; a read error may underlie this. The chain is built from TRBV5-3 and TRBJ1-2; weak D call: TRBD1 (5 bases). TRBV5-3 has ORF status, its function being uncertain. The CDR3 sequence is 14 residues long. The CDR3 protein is CASSLGVGNYGYTF. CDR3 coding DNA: TGTGCCAGCAGCTTAGGGGTGGGGAACTATGGCTACACCTTC.

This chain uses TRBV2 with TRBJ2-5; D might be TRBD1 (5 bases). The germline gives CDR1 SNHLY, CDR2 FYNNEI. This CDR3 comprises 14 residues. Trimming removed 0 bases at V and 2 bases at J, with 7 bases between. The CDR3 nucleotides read TGTGCCAGCAGTGAAGCACGACAGCAAGAGACCCAGTACTTC. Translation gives CASSEARQQETQYF.

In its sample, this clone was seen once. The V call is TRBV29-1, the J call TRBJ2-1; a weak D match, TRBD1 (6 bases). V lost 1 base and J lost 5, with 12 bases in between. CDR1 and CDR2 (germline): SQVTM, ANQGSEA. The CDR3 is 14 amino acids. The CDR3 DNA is TGCAGCGTTGAAGCAGGGGTCGCCGACAATGAGCAGTTCTTC. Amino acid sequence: CSVEAGVADNEQFF.

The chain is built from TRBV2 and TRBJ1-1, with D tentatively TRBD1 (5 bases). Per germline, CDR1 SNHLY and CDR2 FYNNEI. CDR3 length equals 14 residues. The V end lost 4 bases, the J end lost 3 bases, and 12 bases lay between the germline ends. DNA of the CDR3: TGTGCCAGCAGTGTGGGGAGGGGAGACACTGAAGCTTTCTTT. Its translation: CASSVGRGDTEAFF. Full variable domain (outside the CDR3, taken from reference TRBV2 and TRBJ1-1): EPEVTQTPSHQVTQMGQEVILRCVPISNHLYFYWYRQILGQKVEFLVSFYNNEISEKSEIFDDQFSVERPDGSNFTLKIRSTKLEDSAMYFCASSVGRGDTEAFFGQGTRLTVV.

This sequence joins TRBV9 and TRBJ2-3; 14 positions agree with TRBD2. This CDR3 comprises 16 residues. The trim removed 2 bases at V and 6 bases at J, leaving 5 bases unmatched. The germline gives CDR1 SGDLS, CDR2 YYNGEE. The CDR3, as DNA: TGTGCCAGCAGCGTGACTAGCGGGGGGGCATGGGATACGCAGTATTTT. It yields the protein CASSVTSGGAWDTQYF.

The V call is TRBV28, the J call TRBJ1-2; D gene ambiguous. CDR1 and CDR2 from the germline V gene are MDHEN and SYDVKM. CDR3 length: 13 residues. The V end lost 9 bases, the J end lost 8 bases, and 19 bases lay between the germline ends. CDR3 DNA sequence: TGTGCCAGGGGGAGGACTGAAACTAAGGGCTACACCTTC. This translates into CARGRTETKGYTF.

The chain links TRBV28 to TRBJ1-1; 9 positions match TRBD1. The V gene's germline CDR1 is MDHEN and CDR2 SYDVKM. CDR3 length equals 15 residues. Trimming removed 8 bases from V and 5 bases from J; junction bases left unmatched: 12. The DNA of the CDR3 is TGTGCCAGCCTTATTTCCGGGACAGGGAGAACTGAAGCTTTCTTT. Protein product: CASLISGTGRTEAFF.